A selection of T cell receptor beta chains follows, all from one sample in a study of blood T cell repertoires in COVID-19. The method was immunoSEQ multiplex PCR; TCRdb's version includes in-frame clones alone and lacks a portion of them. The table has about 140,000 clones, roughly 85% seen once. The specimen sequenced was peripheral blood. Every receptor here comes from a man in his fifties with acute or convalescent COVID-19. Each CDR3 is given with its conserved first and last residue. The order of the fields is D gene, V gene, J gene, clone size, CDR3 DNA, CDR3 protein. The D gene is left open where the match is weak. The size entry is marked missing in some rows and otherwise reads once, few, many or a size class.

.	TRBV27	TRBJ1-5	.	TGTGCCAGCAGTTATGGAGGCCGAGGAGGAAATCAGCCCCAGCATTTT	CASSYGGRGGNQPQHF
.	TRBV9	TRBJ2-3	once	TGTGCCAGCAGCGTAGTCGCTAAGGATACGCAGTATTTT	CASSVVAKDTQYF
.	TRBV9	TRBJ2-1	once	TGTGCCAGCAGTGCAACTACTGAGCAGTTCTTC	CASSATTEQFF
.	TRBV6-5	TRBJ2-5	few	TGTGCCAGCAGGGACTTCCGGGGGACCCAGTACTTC	CASRDFRGTQYF
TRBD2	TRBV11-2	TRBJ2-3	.	TGTGCCAGCAGCCCCGGACTAGTAGCCACAGATACGCAGTATTTT	CASSPGLVATDTQYF
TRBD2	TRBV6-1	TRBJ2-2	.	TGTGCCAGCAGTGAACCCGGGGGGAGAGCCGGGGAGCTGTTTTTT	CASSEPGGRAGELFF
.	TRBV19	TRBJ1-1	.	TGTGCCAGTAGGATACAGGGCAAGAACACTGAAGCTTTCTTT	CASRIQGKNTEAFF
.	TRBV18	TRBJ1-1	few	TGTGCCAGCTCCGGGATAACGAACACTGAAGCTTTCTTT	CASSGITNTEAFF
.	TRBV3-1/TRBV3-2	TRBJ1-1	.	TGTGCCAGCAGCCAAACTAGTATTGTGGGCACTGAAGCTTTCTTT	CASSQTSIVGTEAFF
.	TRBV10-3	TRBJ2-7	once	TGTGCCATCAGGGTGGACGGGAGCTCCTACGAGCAGTACTTC	CAIRVDGSSYEQYF
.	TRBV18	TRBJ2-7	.	TGTGCCAGCTCACCACTCCAGGGATCCGAGCAGTACTTC	CASSPLQGSEQYF
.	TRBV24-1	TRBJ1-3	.	TGTGCCACCAGTGACAGGGGTGCCTCTGGAAACACCATATATTTT	CATSDRGASGNTIYF
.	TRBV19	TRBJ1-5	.	TGTGCCAGTAGTACCCTAGGACAGTCTAATAGCAATCAGCCCCAGCATTTT	CASSTLGQSNSNQPQHF
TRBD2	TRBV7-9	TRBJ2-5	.	TGTGCCAGCAGCCCCGGGCGAGCGGGGGGTTACGAGACCCAGTACTTC	CASSPGRAGGYETQYF
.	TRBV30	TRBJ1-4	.	TGTGCCTGGAGTCTAACTAATGAAAAACTGTTTTTT	CAWSLTNEKLFF
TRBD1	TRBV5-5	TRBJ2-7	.	TGTGCCAGCAGCACCGGACAGGTCTCCTACGAGCAGTACTTC	CASSTGQVSYEQYF
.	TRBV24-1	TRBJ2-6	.	TGTGCCACCAGTGATCGGGGGTCTGGGGCCAACGTCCTGACTTTC	CATSDRGSGANVLTF
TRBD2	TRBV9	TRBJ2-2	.	TGTGCCAGCAGCGTATCGGCTAGCGGGAGTGGGGGGGAGCTGTTTTTT	CASSVSASGSGGELFF
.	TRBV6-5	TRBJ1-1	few	TGTGCCAGCAGTTACGAATCTCAGGGGTTCGCTGAAGCTTTCTTT	CASSYESQGFAEAFF
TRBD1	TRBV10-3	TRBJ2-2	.	TGTGCCATCAGGACAGGGGCAGTCTCGGGCACCGGGGAGCTGTTTTTT	CAIRTGAVSGTGELFF
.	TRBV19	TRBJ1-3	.	TGTGCCAGTAGGCCGTGGAGGGATTCAGGAAACACCATATATTTT	CASRPWRDSGNTIYF
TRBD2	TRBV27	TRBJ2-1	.	TGTGCCAGCAGTTTCCTAGCGGGAAAGTACGATGAGCAGTTCTTC	CASSFLAGKYDEQFF
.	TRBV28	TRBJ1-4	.	TGTGCCAGCAGTGGGTCGCAGGGACAATCTGAAAAACTGTTTTTT	CASSGSQGQSEKLFF
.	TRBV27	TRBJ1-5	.	TGTGCCAGCAGTTACACGCAGGGCCCGAATCAGCCCCAGCATTTT	CASSYTQGPNQPQHF
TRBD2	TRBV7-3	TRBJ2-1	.	TGTGCCAGCAGCTACGGGACTAGCGGGTACAATGAGCAGTTCTTC	CASSYGTSGYNEQFF
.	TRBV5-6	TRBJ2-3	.	TGTGCCAGCAGCTTGGCCGCGGTGGGTACAGATACGCAGTATTTT	CASSLAAVGTDTQYF
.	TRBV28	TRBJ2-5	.	TGTGCCAGCAGTTTATTTGCTTTTGGACAGACCCAAGAGACCCAGTACTTC	CASSLFAFGQTQETQYF
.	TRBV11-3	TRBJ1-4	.	TGTGCCAGCAGCTACGGGGGGTCAACTAATGAAAAACTGTTTTTT	CASSYGGSTNEKLFF
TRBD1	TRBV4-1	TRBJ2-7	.	TGCGCCAGCAGCCATACAGGACAGGACAACTCCTACGAGCAGTACTTC	CASSHTGQDNSYEQYF
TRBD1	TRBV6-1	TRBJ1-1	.	TGTGCCAGCAGTAAATCCGGGACAGCGAACACTGAAGCTTTCTTT	CASSKSGTANTEAFF
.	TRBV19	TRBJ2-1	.	TGTGCTGCTTCGGATTTTCACCGGGCCTCCTCTACTCCAGGGACCTACAATGAGCAGTTCTTC	CAASDFHRASSTPGTYNEQFF
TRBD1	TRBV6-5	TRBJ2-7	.	TGTGCCAGCAGTTCGACAGGGGCCTCAGACTACGAGCAGTACTTC	CASSSTGASDYEQYF
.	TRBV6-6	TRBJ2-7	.	TGTGCCAGCAGACACGGGTCCGAAGTAGCTCGGGAGCAGTACTTC	CASRHGSEVAREQYF
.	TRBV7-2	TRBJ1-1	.	TGTGCCAGCAGCTTGCCGGGTCTGAAGATAACTGAAGCTTTCTTT	CASSLPGLKITEAFF
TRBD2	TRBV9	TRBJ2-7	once	TGTGCCAGCAGCGATACGGGGGGAAACTCCTACGAGCAGTACTTC	CASSDTGGNSYEQYF
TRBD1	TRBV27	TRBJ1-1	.	TGTGCCAGCAGTTGGGACAGGGGCACTGAAGCTTTCTTT	CASSWDRGTEAFF
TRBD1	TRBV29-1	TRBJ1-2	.	TGCAGCGTTGAAGGACAGGGTTATGGCTACACCTTC	CSVEGQGYGYTF
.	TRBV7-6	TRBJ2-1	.	TGTGCCAGCAGCTTAGATCAGGGTATCGATGAGCAGTTCTTC	CASSLDQGIDEQFF
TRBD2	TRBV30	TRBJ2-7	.	TGTGCCTGGGTAGGGGTGCTAGCGGGGAACTACGAGCAGTACTTC	CAWVGVLAGNYEQYF
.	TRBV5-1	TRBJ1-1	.	TGCGCCAGCAGCTACCAGGCAGAAGGGGCTGAAGCTTTCTTT	CASSYQAEGAEAFF
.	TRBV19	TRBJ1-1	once	TGTGCCAGTAGACTTAGACAGAACACTGAAGCTTTCTTT	CASRLRQNTEAFF
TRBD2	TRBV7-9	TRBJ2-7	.	TGTGCCAGCAGCTCCCGGGGGGGAAACACCTACGAGCAGTACTTC	CASSSRGGNTYEQYF
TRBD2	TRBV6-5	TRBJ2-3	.	TGTGCTTCCCGGAGGGGAGGGACAGATACGCAGTATTTT	CASRRGGTDTQYF
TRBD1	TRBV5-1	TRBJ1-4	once	TGCGCCAGCAGCCTGGGGACAGCAAATGAAAAACTGTTTTTT	CASSLGTANEKLFF
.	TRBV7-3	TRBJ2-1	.	TGTGCCAGCAGCTTAAGCGGTCCGGATAATGAGCAGTTCTTC	CASSLSGPDNEQFF
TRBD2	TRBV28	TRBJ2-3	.	TGTGCCAGCAGTTCTCCGGGAGGCCAGGGCACAGATACGCAGTATTTT	CASSSPGGQGTDTQYF
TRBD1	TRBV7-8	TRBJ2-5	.	TGTGCCAGCAGCTCCAGGGGGCTAGGGGAGACCCAGTACTTC	CASSSRGLGETQYF
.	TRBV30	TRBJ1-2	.	TGTGCCTGTTTAAGGGGCAACTATGGCTACACCTTC	CACLRGNYGYTF
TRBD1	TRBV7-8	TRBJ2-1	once	TGTGCCAGCAGCTTACAAGGACAGGGTAGTAATGAGCAGTTCTTC	CASSLQGQGSNEQFF
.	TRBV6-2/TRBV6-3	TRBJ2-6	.	TGTGCCAGCAGTTTCGGCTCTGGGGCCAACGTCCTGACTTTC	CASSFGSGANVLTF
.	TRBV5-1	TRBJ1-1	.	TGCGCCAGCAGCTTAGGGGAAGTCACTGAAGCTTTCTTT	CASSLGEVTEAFF
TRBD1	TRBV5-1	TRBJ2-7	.	TGCGCCAGCAGCTCTTACTCCGCGGACAGGGGCTACGAGCAGTACTTC	CASSSYSADRGYEQYF
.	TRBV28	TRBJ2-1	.	TGTGCCAGCAGTCCCGGGACACGGAACTACAATGAGCAGTTCTTC	CASSPGTRNYNEQFF
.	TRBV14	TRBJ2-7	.	TGTGCCAGCAGCCAAGATAGCAACGAGCAGTACTTC	CASSQDSNEQYF
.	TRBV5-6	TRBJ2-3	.	TGTGCCAGCAGTCAACTAGAGACAGATACGCAGTATTTT	CASSQLETDTQYF
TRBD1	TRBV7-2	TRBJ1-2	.	TGTGCCAGCAGCTTAGACAGGGGATACTATGGCTACACCTTC	CASSLDRGYYGYTF
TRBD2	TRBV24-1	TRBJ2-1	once	TGTGCCACCAGTGATCCAAGCGGGGGGTCCATCAATGAGCAGTTCTTC	CATSDPSGGSINEQFF